This TCR beta chain came from a study of shared clonotypes between healthy human individuals. Study-level results: Few donors limited the genetic and exposure-history diversity represented.

CDR1 is SGHVS, CDR2 FQNEAQ, per germline. The CDR3 contains 14 residues. V lost 1 base and J 8 bases, leaving 11 bases between the germline ends. Running of the assay took place at deep level. Profiled with immunoSEQ multiplex PCR; TCRdb holds only in-frame clones, not every one. Among roughly 480,000 clones, roughly 85% were seen once, and the ten largest hold about an eighth. Genomic DNA for unsorted samples, which was extracted with the QIAamp DNA Blood Mini kit, came from 99 million or so PBMCs. This clone was observed once. Its antigen is as yet unknown. The rearrangement uses TRBV7-8 and TRBJ1-4; D remains unclear. The receptor comes from a woman aged 40 to 50 in good health. Some clones in this sample may be carry-over from other donors' samples. The sequenced sample consisted of PBMCs. The CDR3 here is CASSLDWGGEKLFF. The CDR3 DNA sequence: TGTGCCAGCAGCTTAGATTGGGGAGGGGAAAAACTGTTTTTT.